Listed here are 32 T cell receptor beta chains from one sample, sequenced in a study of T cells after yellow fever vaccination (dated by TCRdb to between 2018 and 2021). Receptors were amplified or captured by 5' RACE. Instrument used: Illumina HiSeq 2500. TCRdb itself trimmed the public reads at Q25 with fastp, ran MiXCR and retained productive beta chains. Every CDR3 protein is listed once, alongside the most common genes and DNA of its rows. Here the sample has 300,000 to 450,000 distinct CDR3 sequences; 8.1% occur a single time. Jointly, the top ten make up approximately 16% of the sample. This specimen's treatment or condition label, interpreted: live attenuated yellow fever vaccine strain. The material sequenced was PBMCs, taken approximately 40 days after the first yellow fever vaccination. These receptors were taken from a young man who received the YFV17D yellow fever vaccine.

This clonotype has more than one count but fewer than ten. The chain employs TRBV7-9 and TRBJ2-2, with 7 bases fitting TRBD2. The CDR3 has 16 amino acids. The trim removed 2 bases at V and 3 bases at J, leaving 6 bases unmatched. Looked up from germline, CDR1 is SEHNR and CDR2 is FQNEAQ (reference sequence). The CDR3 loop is CASSLILAADTGELFF. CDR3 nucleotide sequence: TGTGCCAGCAGCTTAATTCTAGCGGCGGACACCGGGGAGCTGTTTTTT.

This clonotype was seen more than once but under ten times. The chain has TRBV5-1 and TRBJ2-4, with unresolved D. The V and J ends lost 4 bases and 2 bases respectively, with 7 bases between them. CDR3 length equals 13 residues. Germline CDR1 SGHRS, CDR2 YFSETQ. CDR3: CASSGVPKNIQYF. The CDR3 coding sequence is TGCGCCAGCAGCGGCGTGCCCAAAAACATTCAGTACTTC.

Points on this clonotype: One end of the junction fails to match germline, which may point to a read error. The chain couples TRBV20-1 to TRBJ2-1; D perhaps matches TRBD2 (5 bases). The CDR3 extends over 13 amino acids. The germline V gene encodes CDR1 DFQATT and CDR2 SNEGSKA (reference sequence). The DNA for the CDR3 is TGCAGTGCTGGAGACTCAAGGGCGGGTGAGCAGTTCTTC. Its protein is CSAGDSRAGEQFF.

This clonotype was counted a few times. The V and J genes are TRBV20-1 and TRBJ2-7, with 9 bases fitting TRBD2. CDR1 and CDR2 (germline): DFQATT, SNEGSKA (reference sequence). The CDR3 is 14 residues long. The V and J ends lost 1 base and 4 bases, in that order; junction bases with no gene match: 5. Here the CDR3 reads CSARGPSGEYEQYF. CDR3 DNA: TGCAGTGCTAGAGGTCCTAGCGGGGAGTACGAGCAGTACTTC.

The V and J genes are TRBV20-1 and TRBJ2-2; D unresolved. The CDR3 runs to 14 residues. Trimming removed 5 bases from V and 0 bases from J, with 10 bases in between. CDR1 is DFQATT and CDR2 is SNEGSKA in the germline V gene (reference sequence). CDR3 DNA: TGCAGTGCTTTCAGGCTGTCGAACACCGGGGAGCTGTTTTTT. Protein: CSAFRLSNTGELFF.

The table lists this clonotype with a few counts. CDR3 nucleotides: TGTGCCAGCAGCTTGTCAGGGGAATCCGGGGAGCTGTTTTTT. It yields the protein CASSLSGESGELFF. V gene TRBV7-3 combines with J gene TRBJ2-2, with D perhaps matching TRBD1 (6 bases). Per the germline V gene, CDR1 is SGHTA and CDR2 is FQGTGA. Trimming removed 3 bases from V and 6 bases from J, with 11 bases in between. The CDR3 is 14 residues long.

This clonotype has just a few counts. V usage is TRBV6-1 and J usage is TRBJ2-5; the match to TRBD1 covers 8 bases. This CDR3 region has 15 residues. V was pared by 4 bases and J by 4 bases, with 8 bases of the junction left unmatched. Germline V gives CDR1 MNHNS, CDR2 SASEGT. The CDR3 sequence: CASSGTGFLRETQYF. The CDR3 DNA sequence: TGTGCCAGCAGTGGGACAGGGTTTCTTAGAGAGACCCAGTACTTC.

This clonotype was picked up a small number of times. The CDR3 sequence is CASSDSGAYEQYF. Written as DNA, the CDR3 is TGTGCCAGCAGCGACAGCGGGGCCTACGAGCAGTACTTC. The gene calls are TRBV7-6 and TRBJ2-7, with 7 bases identical to TRBD2. CDR1 SGHVS and CDR2 FNYEAQ come from the germline V gene. V dropped 5 bases and J dropped 2; count of bases not matched to a gene: 3. The CDR3 has 13 amino acids.

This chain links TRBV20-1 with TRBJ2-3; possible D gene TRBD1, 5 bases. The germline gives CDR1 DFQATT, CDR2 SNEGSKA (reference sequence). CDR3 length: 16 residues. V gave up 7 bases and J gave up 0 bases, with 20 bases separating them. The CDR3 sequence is CSVVGAPDASTDTQYF. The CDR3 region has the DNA TGCAGTGTCGTTGGGGCCCCGGACGCAAGCACAGATACGCAGTATTTT.

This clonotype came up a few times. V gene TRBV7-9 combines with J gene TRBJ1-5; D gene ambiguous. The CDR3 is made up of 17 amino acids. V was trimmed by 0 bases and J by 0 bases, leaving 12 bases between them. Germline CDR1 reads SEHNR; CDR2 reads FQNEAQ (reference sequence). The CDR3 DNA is TGTGCCAGCAGCTTAGCGCCTCCGGGCTATAGCAATCAGCCCCAGCATTTT. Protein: CASSLAPPGYSNQPQHF.

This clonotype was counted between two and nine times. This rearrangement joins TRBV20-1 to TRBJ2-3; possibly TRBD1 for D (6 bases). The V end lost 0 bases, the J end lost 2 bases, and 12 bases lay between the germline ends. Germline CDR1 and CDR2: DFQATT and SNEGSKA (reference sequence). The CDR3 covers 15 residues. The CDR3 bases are TGCAGTGCTAGAGATTCACAGGGAACCACAGATACGCAGTATTTT. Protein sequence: CSARDSQGTTDTQYF.

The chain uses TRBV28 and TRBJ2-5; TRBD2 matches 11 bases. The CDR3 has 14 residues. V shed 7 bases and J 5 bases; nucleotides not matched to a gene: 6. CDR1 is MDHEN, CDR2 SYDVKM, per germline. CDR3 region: CASTPGLAVETQYF. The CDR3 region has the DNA TGTGCCAGCACGCCGGGACTAGCGGTCGAGACCCAGTACTTC.

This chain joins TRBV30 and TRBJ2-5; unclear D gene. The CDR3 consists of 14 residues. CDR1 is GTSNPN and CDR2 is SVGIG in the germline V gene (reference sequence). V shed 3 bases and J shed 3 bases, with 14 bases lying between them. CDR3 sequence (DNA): TGTGCCTGGAGACAAGCTTGGACCGAAGAGACCCAGTACTTC. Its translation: CAWRQAWTEETQYF.

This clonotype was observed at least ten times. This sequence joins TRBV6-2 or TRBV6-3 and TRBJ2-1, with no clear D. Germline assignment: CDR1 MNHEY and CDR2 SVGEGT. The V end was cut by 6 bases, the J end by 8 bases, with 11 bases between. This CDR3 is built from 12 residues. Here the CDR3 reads CASSPSGDEQFF. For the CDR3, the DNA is TGTGCCAGCAGCCCCAGTGGCGATGAGCAGTTCTTC.

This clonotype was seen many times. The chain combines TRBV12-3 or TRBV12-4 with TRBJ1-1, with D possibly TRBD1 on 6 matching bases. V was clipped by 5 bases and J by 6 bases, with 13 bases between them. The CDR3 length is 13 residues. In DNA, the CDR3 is TGTGCCAGCAGTCGCCGGGGGCGCGCTGAAGCTTTCTTT. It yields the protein CASSRRGRAEAFF.

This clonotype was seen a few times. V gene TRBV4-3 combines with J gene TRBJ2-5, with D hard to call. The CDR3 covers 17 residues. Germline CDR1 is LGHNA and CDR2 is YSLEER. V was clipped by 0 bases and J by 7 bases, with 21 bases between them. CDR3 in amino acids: CASSQELGSMLAGTQYF. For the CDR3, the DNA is TGCGCCAGCAGCCAAGAGTTGGGCTCTATGCTTGCTGGGACCCAGTACTTC.

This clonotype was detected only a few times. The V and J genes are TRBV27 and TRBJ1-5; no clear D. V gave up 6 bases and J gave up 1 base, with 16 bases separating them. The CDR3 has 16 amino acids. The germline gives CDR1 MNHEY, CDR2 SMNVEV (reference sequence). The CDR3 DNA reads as TGTGCCAGCAGCCCTGCGACGGGCGGCAGCAATCAGCCCCAGCATTTT. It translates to CASSPATGGSNQPQHF.

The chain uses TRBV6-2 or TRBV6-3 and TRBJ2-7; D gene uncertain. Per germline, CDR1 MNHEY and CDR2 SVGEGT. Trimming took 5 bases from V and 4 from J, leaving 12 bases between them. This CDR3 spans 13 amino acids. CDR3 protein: CASSNPWQYEQYV. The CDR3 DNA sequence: TGTGCCAGCAGTAACCCTTGGCAGTACGAGCAGTACGTC.

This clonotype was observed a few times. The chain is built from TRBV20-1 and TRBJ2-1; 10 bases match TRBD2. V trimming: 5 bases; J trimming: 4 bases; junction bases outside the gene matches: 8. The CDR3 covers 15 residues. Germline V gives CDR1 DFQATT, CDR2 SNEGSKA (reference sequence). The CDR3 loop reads CSAFPASGGYNEQFF. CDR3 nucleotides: TGCAGTGCTTTCCCGGCTAGCGGGGGATACAATGAGCAGTTCTTC.

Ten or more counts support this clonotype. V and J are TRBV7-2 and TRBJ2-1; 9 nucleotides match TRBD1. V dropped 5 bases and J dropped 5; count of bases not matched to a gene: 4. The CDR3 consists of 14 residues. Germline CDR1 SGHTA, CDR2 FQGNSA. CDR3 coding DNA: TGTGCCAGCAGCAGGGACAGGGAAGACAATGAGCAGTTCTTC. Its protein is CASSRDREDNEQFF.

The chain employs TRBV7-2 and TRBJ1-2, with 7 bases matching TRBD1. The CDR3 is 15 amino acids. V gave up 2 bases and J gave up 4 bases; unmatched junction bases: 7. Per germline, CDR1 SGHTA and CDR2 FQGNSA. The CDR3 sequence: CASSLIVRGVYGYTF. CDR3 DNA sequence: TGTGCCAGCAGCTTAATAGTCAGGGGGGTCTATGGCTACACCTTC. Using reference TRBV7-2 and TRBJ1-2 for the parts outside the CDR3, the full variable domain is GAGVSQSPSNKVTEKGKDVELRCDPISGHTALYWYRQSLGQGLEFLIYFQGNSAPDKSGLPSDRFSAERTGGSVSTLTIQRTQQEDSAVYLCASSLIVRGVYGYTFGSGTRLTVV.

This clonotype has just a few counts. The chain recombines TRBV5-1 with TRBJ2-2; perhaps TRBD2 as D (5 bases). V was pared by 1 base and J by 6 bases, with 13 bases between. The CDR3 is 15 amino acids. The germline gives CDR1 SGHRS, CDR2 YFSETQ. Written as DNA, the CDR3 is TGCGCCAGCAGCTTGCCCCCAACTAGGGCCGGGGAGCTGTTTTTT. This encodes CASSLPPTRAGELFF.

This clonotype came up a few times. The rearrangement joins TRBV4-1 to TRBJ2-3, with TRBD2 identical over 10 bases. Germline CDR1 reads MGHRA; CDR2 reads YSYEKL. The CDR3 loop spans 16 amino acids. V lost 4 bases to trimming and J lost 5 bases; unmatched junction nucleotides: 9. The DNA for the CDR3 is TGCGCCAGCAGCCGGGCGGCTAGCGGGGGAAAAGATACGCAGTATTTT. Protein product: CASSRAASGGKDTQYF.

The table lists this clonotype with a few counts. CDR3 sequence: CASSLGAGENSPLHF. The CDR3 bases are TGCGCCAGCAGCTTGGGGGCAGGGGAGAATTCACCCCTCCACTTT. The chain couples TRBV5-1 to TRBJ1-6, with D possibly TRBD1 on 6 matching bases. This CDR3 has 15 amino acids. CDR1 and CDR2 from the germline V gene are SGHRS and YFSETQ. V lost 0 bases to trimming and J lost 7 bases, with 11 bases between them.

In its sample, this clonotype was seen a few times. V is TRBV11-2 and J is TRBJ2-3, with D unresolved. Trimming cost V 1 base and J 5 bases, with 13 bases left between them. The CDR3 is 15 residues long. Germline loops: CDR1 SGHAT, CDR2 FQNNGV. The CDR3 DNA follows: TGTGCCAGCAGCTTAGCTGGGTCACTTTTAGATACGCAGTATTTT. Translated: CASSLAGSLLDTQYF.

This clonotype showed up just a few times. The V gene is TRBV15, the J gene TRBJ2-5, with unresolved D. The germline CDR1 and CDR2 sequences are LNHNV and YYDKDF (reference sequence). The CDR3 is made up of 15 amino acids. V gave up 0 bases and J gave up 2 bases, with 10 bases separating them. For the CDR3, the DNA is TGTGCCACCAGCAGAGATCTGGGCGAACAAGAGACCCAGTACTTC. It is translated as CATSRDLGEQETQYF.

DNA for the CDR3: TGTGCCAGCGCCGGTAGCGCTTCCTACGAGCAGTACTTC. This gives the protein CASAGSASYEQYF. The rearrangement uses TRBV6-1 and TRBJ2-7, with D possibly matching TRBD2 (5 bases). The CDR3 runs 13 residues. The germline V gene encodes CDR1 MNHNS and CDR2 SASEGT. Trimming stripped 8 bases from V and 1 base from J, with 12 bases between.

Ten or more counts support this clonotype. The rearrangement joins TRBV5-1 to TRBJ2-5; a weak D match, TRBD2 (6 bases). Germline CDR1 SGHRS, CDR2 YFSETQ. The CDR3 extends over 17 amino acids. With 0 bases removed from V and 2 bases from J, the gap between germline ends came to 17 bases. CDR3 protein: CASSLVLIRRGQETQYF. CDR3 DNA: TGCGCCAGCAGCTTGGTCCTCATCAGGCGGGGACAAGAGACCCAGTACTTC. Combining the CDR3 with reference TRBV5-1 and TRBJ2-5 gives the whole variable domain KAGVTQTPRYLIKTRGQQVTLSCSPISGHRSVSWYQQTPGQGLQFLFEYFSETQRNKGNFPGRFSGRQFSNSRSEMNVSTLELGDSALYLCASSLVLIRRGQETQYFGPGTRLLVL.

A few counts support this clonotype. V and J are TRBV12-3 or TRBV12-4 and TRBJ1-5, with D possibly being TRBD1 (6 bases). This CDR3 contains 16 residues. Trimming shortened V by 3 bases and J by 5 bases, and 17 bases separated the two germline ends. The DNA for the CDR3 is TGTGCCAGCAGTTTGGGTCCGGCAGGGGCTGATCAGCCCCAGCATTTT. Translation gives CASSLGPAGADQPQHF.

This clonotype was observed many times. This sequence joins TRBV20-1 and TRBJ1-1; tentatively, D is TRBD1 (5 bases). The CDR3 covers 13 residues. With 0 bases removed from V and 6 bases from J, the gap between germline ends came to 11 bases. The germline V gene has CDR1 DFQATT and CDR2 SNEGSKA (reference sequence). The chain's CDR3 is CSARDGKGSEAFF. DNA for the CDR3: TGCAGTGCTAGAGATGGGAAGGGGTCTGAAGCTTTCTTT.

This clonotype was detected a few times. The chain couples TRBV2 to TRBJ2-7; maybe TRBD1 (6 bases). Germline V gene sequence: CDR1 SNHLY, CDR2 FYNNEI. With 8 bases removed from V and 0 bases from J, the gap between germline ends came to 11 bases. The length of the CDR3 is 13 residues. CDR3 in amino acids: CASADRRSYEQYV. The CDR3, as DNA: TGTGCCAGCGCAGACAGGCGCTCCTACGAGCAGTACGTC.

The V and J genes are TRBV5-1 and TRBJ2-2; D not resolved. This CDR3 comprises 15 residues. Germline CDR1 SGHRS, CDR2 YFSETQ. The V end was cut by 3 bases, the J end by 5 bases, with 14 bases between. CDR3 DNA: TGCGCCAGCAGCTGGACCTCTGCGCGGACCGGGGAGCTGTTTTTT. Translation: CASSWTSARTGELFF.